The clone carrying this T cell receptor (beta chain) was recorded at least ten times. This specimen comes from a study of T-cell reconstitution after alpha-beta-depleted transplantation in children. The CDR3 has 14 residues. The ends lost 8 bases at V and 7 bases at J; junction bases unmatched: 12. CDR1 MNHEY and CDR2 SMNVEV come from the germline V gene (reference sequence). Preparation of the TCRbeta library involved a method that used unique molecular identifiers. TCRdb independently ran MiXCR on the PCR reads; one entry per CDR3 protein. The sample gives about 300,000 distinct CDR3 sequences, over 9.5% of which show up once; over 6% is in the top ten.

This chain joins TRBV27 and TRBJ2-5; TRBD1 agrees at 8 bases. The receptor was derived from a boy in the first two years of life with acute myeloid leukemia, due to receive a stem cell transplant. This sample comprised PBMCs, obtained before TCRalphabeta/CD19-depleted stem cell transplant. CDR3 DNA sequence: TGTGCCAGCGGGGCAGGGGGCCCTATGGGGACCCAGTACTTC. It encodes CASGAGGPMGTQYF.